This is a list of T cell receptor beta chains from one sample in a study of shared clonotypes between healthy human individuals. The repertoire was sequenced with immunoSEQ multiplex PCR; TCRdb's copy has only in-frame clones and lacks some. This table has 600,000 to 750,000 clones, about two thirds appearing once. The specimen sequenced was memory CD4+ T cells sorted from blood. The receptors here all came from a woman in her thirties in good health. Each CDR3 is given with its conserved first and last residue. The D gene is left open where the match is weak. Clone size, where shown, is once, few, many, or a class for clones that have expanded.

V gene	J gene	D gene	clone size	CDR3 protein	CDR3 DNA
TRBV5-1	TRBJ1-2	.	.	CASSLESNDYGYTF	TGCGCCAGCAGCTTGGAGTCCAACGACTATGGCTACACCTTC
TRBV28	TRBJ2-7	.	once	CASRSTGPLSYEQYF	TGTGCCAGCAGGAGTACGGGACCGTTGTCCTACGAGCAGTACTTC
TRBV6-6	TRBJ1-5	.	few	CASSTDPDQPQHF	TGTGCCAGCAGTACCGACCCGGATCAGCCCCAGCATTTT
TRBV27	TRBJ2-7	TRBD1	.	CASSFDRGYEQYF	TGTGCCAGCAGTTTTGACAGGGGATACGAGCAGTACTTC
TRBV28	TRBJ2-4	.	.	CASRFPGTKNIQYF	TGTGCCAGCAGGTTCCCCGGGACCAAAAACATTCAGTACTTC
TRBV6-6	TRBJ2-7	.	.	CASSTRDQTSYEQYF	TGTGCCAGCAGTACCAGGGACCAAACCTCTTACGAGCAGTACTTC
TRBV19	TRBJ1-4	TRBD1	.	CASSLGTVYEKLFF	TGTGCCAGTAGTCTTGGGACAGTATATGAAAAACTGTTTTTT
TRBV5-5	TRBJ1-4	.	.	CASSRWTDEKLFF	TGTGCCAGCAGCCGGTGGACTGACGAAAAACTGTTTTTT
TRBV6-5	TRBJ2-3	TRBD2	.	CASSYRGGLQYF	TGTGCCAGCAGTTATCGGGGGGGTCTTCAGTATTTT
TRBV5-4	TRBJ2-3	.	.	CASSLDPSTDTQYF	TGTGCCAGCAGCTTGGATCCTAGCACAGATACGCAGTATTTT
TRBV5-1	TRBJ2-3	TRBD2	once	CASREFLAGERDTQYF	TGCGCCAGCAGGGAGTTTCTAGCGGGAGAGAGAGATACGCAGTATTTT
TRBV5-8	TRBJ1-2	.	.	CASSLVQANYGYTF	TGTGCCAGCAGCTTGGTGCAGGCGAACTATGGCTACACCTTC
TRBV10-3	TRBJ2-3	.	.	CAISESSSDGTDTQYF	TGTGCCATCAGTGAGTCGTCCAGTGATGGCACAGATACGCAGTATTTT
TRBV6-6	TRBJ2-5	.	.	CASSYGQVETQYF	TGTGCCAGCAGTTACGGGCAGGTTGAGACCCAGTACTTC
TRBV6-5	TRBJ1-3	.	.	CASTPAAANTIYF	TGTGCCAGCACCCCCGCGGCGGCTAACACCATATATTTT
TRBV2	TRBJ1-1	TRBD1	few	CASSDPGQASTEAFF	TGTGCCAGCAGTGACCCGGGACAGGCGTCCACTGAAGCTTTCTTT
TRBV7-9	TRBJ2-7	TRBD1	.	CASSVTRQGIYEQYF	TGTGCCAGCAGCGTTACACGACAGGGGATATACGAGCAGTACTTC
TRBV15	TRBJ1-4	.	few	CATSSSGLKLFF	TGTGCCACCAGCAGTAGCGGACTGAAACTGTTTTTT
TRBV4-2	TRBJ2-3	TRBD2	.	CASSQGGGRDRTDTQYF	TGTGCCAGCAGCCAAGGGGGAGGGCGGGATAGGACAGATACGCAGTATTTT
TRBV6-5	TRBJ1-2	.	.	CASRESGRGLGGYTF	TGTGCCAGCAGGGAATCTGGGCGGGGGCTCGGTGGCTACACCTTC
TRBV5-1	TRBJ1-4	.	.	CASSFYRDPGEKLFF	TGCGCCAGCAGCTTTTACAGGGATCCGGGGGAAAAACTGTTTTTT
TRBV7-3	TRBJ2-1	TRBD2	.	CASSSVSGTTYNEQFF	TGTGCCAGCAGCTCTGTTAGCGGGACAACCTACAATGAGCAGTTCTTC
TRBV6-5	TRBJ1-2	.	.	CASSYSQTVFYGYTF	TGTGCCAGCAGTTACTCACAGACAGTCTTCTATGGCTACACCTTC
TRBV5-1	TRBJ2-1	TRBD2	once	CASSLAGSYNEQFF	TGCGCCAGCAGTCTAGCGGGGTCGTATAATGAGCAGTTCTTC
TRBV5-6	TRBJ2-5	TRBD1	.	CASSSGQGARETQYF	TGTGCCAGCAGCTCGGGACAGGGGGCGAGGGAGACCCAGTACTTC
TRBV15	TRBJ2-7	TRBD2	once	CATSRAQTSGRAYEQYF	TGTGCCACCAGCAGAGCCCAGACTAGCGGGAGGGCCTACGAGCAGTACTTC
TRBV28	TRBJ2-1	.	.	CASSLRMREQFF	TGTGCCAGCAGTTTACGAATGCGTGAGCAGTTCTTC
TRBV4-1	TRBJ2-7	TRBD2	many	CASSAGLAAYYEQYF	TGCGCCAGCAGCGCGGGACTAGCGGCCTACTACGAGCAGTACTTC
TRBV7-9	TRBJ2-7	TRBD2	.	CASSLFRAGGPYEQYF	TGTGCCAGCAGCTTATTTCGAGCGGGAGGCCCCTACGAGCAGTACTTC
TRBV7-9	TRBJ1-1	TRBD1	once	CASSPGTGPTEAFF	TGTGCCAGCAGCCCCGGGACAGGGCCAACTGAAGCTTTCTTT
TRBV10-2	TRBJ2-7	TRBD2	.	CASSVSSDGAGGEQYF	TGCGCCAGCAGTGTGTCCTCTGATGGAGCGGGAGGCGAGCAGTACTTC
TRBV7-9	TRBJ2-2	.	once	CASSLLVGGELFF	TGTGCCAGCAGCTTATTGGTGGGCGGGGAGCTGTTTTTT
TRBV18	TRBJ1-2	.	once	CASSPGGLRYGYTF	TGTGCCAGCTCACCTGGGGGTCTCCGGTATGGCTACACCTTC
TRBV4-2	TRBJ2-2	.	few	CASSQDLHRANTGELFF	TGTGCCAGCAGCCAAGATCTACATCGCGCGAACACCGGGGAGCTGTTTTTT
TRBV11-2	TRBJ2-7	.	.	CASSLHGSSYEQYF	TGTGCCAGCAGCTTACACGGAAGCTCCTACGAGCAGTACTTC
TRBV27	TRBJ2-1	TRBD1	.	CASRRTGPNNEQFF	TGTGCCAGCAGGAGGACAGGGCCGAACAATGAGCAGTTCTTC
TRBV5-4	TRBJ2-3	.	.	CASSSPGSDTQYF	TGTGCCAGCAGTTCTCCAGGGTCAGATACGCAGTATTTT
TRBV5-1	TRBJ2-7	TRBD1	.	CASKTGASYEQYF	TGCGCCAGCAAGACAGGGGCATCCTACGAGCAGTACTTC
TRBV6-5	TRBJ2-3	TRBD2	.	CASRTTSSDTQYF	TGTGCCAGCAGAACGACTAGCTCGGATACGCAGTATTTT
TRBV2	TRBJ1-4	.	.	CASRDDRSRRLSTNEKLFF	TGTGCCAGCAGAGACGACAGGTCACGCCGCCTTTCAACTAATGAAAAACTGTTTTTT
TRBV19	TRBJ1-3	.	.	CASRISSAGNTIYF	TGTGCCAGTCGTATTTCGAGTGCTGGAAACACCATATATTTT
TRBV7-6	TRBJ1-1	.	.	CASSRRVDGEAFF	TGTGCCAGCAGCCGAAGAGTAGACGGAGAAGCTTTCTTT
TRBV19	TRBJ1-2	.	.	CASSIRGGQSYGYTF	TGTGCCAGTAGTATAAGGGGCGGTCAGAGCTATGGCTACACCTTC
TRBV7-9	TRBJ1-4	TRBD1	.	CASSTGQGNEKLFF	TGTGCCAGCAGCACTGGACAGGGGAATGAAAAACTGTTTTTT
TRBV4-1	TRBJ2-7	.	.	CASSQGAGSSYEQYF	TGCGCCAGCAGCCAAGGGGCTGGGAGCTCCTACGAGCAGTACTTC
TRBV19	TRBJ2-1	TRBD2	.	CASSSGLAIYNEQFF	TGTGCCAGTAGTAGCGGACTAGCGATCTACAATGAGCAGTTCTTC
TRBV27	TRBJ2-7	.	once	CASRYTTGVEQYF	TGTGCCAGCAGATACACTACCGGGGTCGAGCAGTACTTC
TRBV30	TRBJ1-3	.	.	CAWSVLRAGRKVGNTIYF	TGTGCCTGGAGTGTACTAAGGGCAGGGAGGAAGGTTGGAAACACCATATATTTT
TRBV7-9	TRBJ2-3	.	.	CASSLAQGRPSIDTQYF	TGTGCCAGCAGCTTAGCGCAGGGGCGCCCCTCGATAGATACGCAGTATTTT
TRBV2	TRBJ2-1	.	.	CASSAGATNEQFF	TGTGCCAGCAGTGCGGGCGCCACCAATGAGCAGTTCTTC
TRBV5-1	TRBJ2-5	TRBD2	.	CASKGPLAGHQETQYF	TGCGCCAGCAAGGGCCCTCTAGCGGGGCACCAAGAGACCCAGTACTTC
TRBV4-2	TRBJ2-3	TRBD2	few	CASSQAASGSGDTQYF	TGTGCCAGCAGCCAAGCGGCTAGCGGGAGTGGAGATACGCAGTATTTT
TRBV29-1	TRBJ2-5	.	.	CSVEESDSQETQYF	TGCAGCGTTGAAGAATCAGACAGCCAAGAGACCCAGTACTTC
TRBV27	TRBJ2-1	TRBD2	many	CASSLSLPSGRASYNEQFF	TGTGCCAGCAGCCTCTCCCTCCCTAGCGGGAGGGCCTCCTACAATGAGCAGTTCTTC
TRBV7-9	TRBJ2-1	TRBD2	.	CASSPTGGHNEQFF	TGTGCCAGCAGCCCAACGGGAGGCCACAATGAGCAGTTCTTC